The present TCR beta chain was sequenced within a study of glioma-infiltrating T cells. Study-level points and caveats: Only very few CDR3 sequences appeared in both tissue and blood.

This clonotype came up a few times. Its antigen is undetermined. The iRepertoire nested amplicon-rescue multiplex PCR amplified TCR alpha and beta CDR3s from RNA. From the multiplex PCR reads, TCRdb called clonotypes with MiXCR, one entry per CDR3 protein. The sample has a few hundred thousand distinct CDR3 sequences; roughly two fifths are singletons. With 8 bases removed from V and 8 bases from J, the gap between germline ends came to 15 bases. The CDR3 loop spans 13 amino acids. Germline V CDR1 and CDR2: MDHEN, SYDVKM. The genes are TRBV28 and TRBJ2-2; D could derive from TRBD1 or TRBD2 (5 bases each). Material: glioma tissue, nonneoplastic brain tissue, or PBMCs (not recorded which). This TCR was sampled from a human donor with low-grade glioma or glioblastoma, undergoing nonglioma brain surgery, or in good health (not recorded which). The DNA of the CDR3 is TGTGCCAGCGGGGACGGGATTTTGGGGGAGCTGTTTTTT. It translates to CASGDGILGELFF. The full variable domain, its missing parts supplied by reference TRBV28 and TRBJ2-2, is DVKVTQSSRYLVKRTGEKVFLECVQDMDHENMFWYRQDPGLGLRLIYFSYDVKMKEKGDIPEGYSVSREKKERFSLILESASTNQTSMYLCASGDGILGELFFGEGSRLTVL.